The 32 T cell receptor beta chains below all came from one sample that was sequenced in a study of Graves' ophthalmopathy and Graves' hyperthyroidism. Amplified TCR beta CDR3 regions were obtained using RNA transcripts as template. A first-round RT-PCR used HTBI primers, followed by a second-round multiplex PCR. TCRdb called the multiplex PCR reads again in MiXCR, with one record for every CDR3 protein. The sample has about 1.1 million distinct CDR3 sequences, about 35% seen once; the top ten hold over 8.5%. The sequenced sample consisted of peripheral blood or thyroid tissue (not recorded which). These receptors came from an adult man with Graves' hyperthyroidism.

There are many counts of this clonotype. The chain joins TRBV20-1 to TRBJ2-7; TRBD2 aligns across 7 bases. The CDR3 runs to 12 residues. Trimming removed 4 bases from V and 5 bases from J; junction bases left unmatched: 5. Per the germline V gene, CDR1 is DFQATT and CDR2 is SNEGSKA (reference sequence). CDR3 region: CSAIETSHEQYF. CDR3 nucleotide sequence: TGCAGTGCTATCGAGACTAGCCACGAGCAGTACTTC.

This clonotype was seen a few times. Because it lacks the conserved phenylalanine or tryptophan at the end, this CDR3 is likely a read error. The limits of the CDR3 on the DNA are not certain, so only TCRdb's listed CDR3 is given. The V and J genes are TRBV11-2 and TRBJ2-7. Germline V gives CDR1 SGHAT, CDR2 FQNNGV. 10 amino acids form the CDR3, both terminal residues included. This chain's CDR3 is CASSSVQGVL.

This clonotype came up once. The CDR3 loop reads CASSGTGYYGYTF. The CDR3 DNA follows: TGTGCCAGCAGCGGAACAGGATACTATGGCTACACCTTC. The chain joins TRBV9 to TRBJ1-2; TRBD1 is a possible D gene (5 bases). This CDR3 is 13 amino acids long. Germline V gene data show CDR1 as SGDLS and CDR2 as YYNGEE. V shed 3 bases and J shed 3 bases, with 9 bases lying between them.

This chain links TRBV14 with TRBJ2-7; D unclear. With 3 bases removed from V and 3 bases from J, the gap between germline ends came to 12 bases. CDR3 length: 14 amino acids. Germline CDR1 is SGHDN and CDR2 is FVKESK. The CDR3 region is CASSQRLVFYEQYF. CDR3 nucleotide sequence: TGTGCCAGCAGCCAGCGGCTAGTATTCTACGAGCAGTACTTC. The full variable domain, rest sourced from reference TRBV14 and TRBJ2-7, is EAGVTQFPSHSVIEKGQTVTLRCDPISGHDNLYWYRRVMGKEIKFLLHFVKESKQDESGMPNNRFLAERTGGTYSTLKVQPAELEDSGVYFCASSQRLVFYEQYFGPGTRLTVT.

As to this clonotype: A read error may be the cause here, since a much bigger clone is one base away. The V call is TRBV7-6, the J call TRBJ2-7; 8 nucleotides agree with TRBD1. This CDR3 contains 14 residues. V lost 4 bases to trimming and J lost 8 bases; unmatched junction nucleotides: 10. CDR1 and CDR2 (germline): SGHVS, FNYEAQ. The CDR3 DNA reads TGTGCCAGCAGCTCCGGACAGGGATTCCCCAAGCAGTACTTC. This encodes CASSSGQGFPKQYF.

This chain uses TRBV29-1 with TRBJ1-4, with TRBD1 matching 8 bases. Unmatched junction bases numbered 11, after V lost 5 bases and J lost 12 bases. The length of the CDR3 is 13 residues. In germline, CDR1 is SQVTM, CDR2 ANQGSEA. CDR3 bases: TGCAGCGTTAGACAGGGGAGAGGTGTCGAACTGTTTTTT. Residues: CSVRQGRGVELFF.

The chain uses TRBV10-3 and TRBJ1-6; 10 bases are a match to TRBD1. The CDR3 has 14 residues. The germline V gene has CDR1 ENHRY and CDR2 SYGVKD. The ends lost 7 bases at V and 10 bases at J; junction bases unmatched: 7. CDR3 amino acids: CAITPDRGFSPLHF. CDR3 sequence (DNA): TGTGCCATCACCCCGGACAGGGGGTTCTCACCCCTCCACTTT.

This clonotype was counted at least ten times. This chain uses TRBV11-2 with TRBJ2-7, with D possibly TRBD2 on 5 matching bases. Germline CDR1 reads SGHAT; CDR2 reads FQNNGV. The CDR3 covers 12 residues. Trimming cost V 7 bases and J 3 bases, with 10 bases left between them. This chain's CDR3 is CASTLGSYEQYF. The CDR3 region has the DNA TGTGCCAGCACCTTGGGGAGCTACGAGCAGTACTTC. The full variable domain, rest sourced from reference TRBV11-2 and TRBJ2-7, is EAGVAQSPRYKIIEKRQSVAFWCNPISGHATLYWYQQILGQGPKLLIQFQNNGVVDDSQLPKDRFSAERLKGVDSTLKIQPAKLEDSAVYLCASTLGSYEQYFGPGTRLTVT.

The rearrangement joins TRBV29-1 to TRBJ2-7; D possibly uses TRBD1 or TRBD2 (6 bases each). Trimming took 7 bases from V and 2 from J, leaving 21 bases between them. The CDR3 is 15 amino acids. Looked up from germline, CDR1 is SQVTM and CDR2 is ANQGSEA. The CDR3 DNA reads as TGCAGCGCCAGGTGGGGGGCAGGGGATACCTACGAGCAGTACTTC. This translates into CSARWGAGDTYEQYF.

This clonotype was counted only a few times. The V gene is TRBV29-1, the J gene TRBJ1-5; 7 positions match TRBD1. Germline trimming cut 4 bases from V and 4 bases from J; bases unmatched to any gene: 7. The germline V gene encodes CDR1 SQVTM and CDR2 ANQGSEA. This CDR3 has 14 amino acids. CDR3 amino acids: CSVASGTANQPQHF. Written as DNA, the CDR3 is TGCAGCGTTGCTTCTGGGACAGCTAATCAGCCCCAGCATTTT.

The V call is TRBV27, the J call TRBJ2-7, with TRBD2 matching 11 bases. The CDR3 runs to 17 residues. Germline lookup yields CDR1 MNHEY and CDR2 SMNVEV (reference sequence). With 4 bases clipped from V and 3 bases from J, the junction kept 11 bases outside the gene matches. The CDR3 spells CASSSTLAGGPFYEQYF. The CDR3 DNA reads TGTGCCAGCAGTTCAACCTTAGCGGGAGGGCCCTTCTACGAGCAGTACTTC.

This clonotype has more than one count but fewer than ten. This rearrangement joins TRBV6-1 to TRBJ2-5; TRBD1 might be the D (5 bases). The length of the CDR3 is 14 residues. V lost 5 bases and J lost 5, with 15 bases in between. Germline assignment: CDR1 MNHNS and CDR2 SASEGT. The CDR3 region has the DNA TGTGCCAGCAGTCTCAGCGCCAGGGTCGAGACCCAGTACTTC. Amino acid sequence: CASSLSARVETQYF.

This clonotype was counted ten times or more. J is TRBJ1-2 and V is TRBV24-1; 10 bases line up with TRBD1. CDR1 is KGHDR, CDR2 SFDVKD, per germline. The trim removed 2 bases at V and 4 bases at J, leaving 6 bases unmatched. The CDR3 is 16 amino acids. The CDR3 reads CATSDSWDRGGYGYTF. CDR3 in DNA: TGTGCCACCAGTGATTCATGGGACAGGGGAGGCTATGGCTACACCTTC.

V gene TRBV25-1 combines with J gene TRBJ2-5; the D gene could be TRBD1 or TRBD2 (6 bases each). The V gene lost 1 base and the J gene lost 9 bases, with 18 bases spanning the gap. The CDR3 spans 15 residues. CDR1 and CDR2 (germline): MGHDK, SYGVNS. CDR3 sequence (DNA): TGTGCCAGCAGTGAATCTAGGGGGGCGCCGGGGTCCCAGTACTTC. This encodes CASSESRGAPGSQYF.

The rearrangement links TRBV7-8 to TRBJ2-5, with a tentative D call TRBD2 (5 bases). Germline V CDR1 and CDR2: SGHVS, FQNEAQ. The CDR3 has 14 amino acids. The germline V and J ends were trimmed by 5 bases and 5 bases, with 15 bases remaining between them. This CDR3 is CASSPRRVVETQYF. CDR3 in DNA: TGTGCCAGCAGCCCGAGGCGGGTCGTTGAGACCCAGTACTTC.

Note on this clonotype: With a much larger clone just one base away, this may be a read error. V and J are TRBV10-3 and TRBJ1-1, with D uncertain. This CDR3 contains 13 residues. Germline V gene sequence: CDR1 ENHRY, CDR2 SYGVKD. The germline V and J ends were trimmed by 4 bases and 7 bases, with 13 bases remaining between them. The CDR3 spells CAISASGKVEAFF. CDR3 nucleotides: TGTGCCATCAGTGCTTCGGGGAAGGTTGAAGCTTTCTTT.

This clonotype was seen repeatedly, ten times or more. This chain connects TRBV7-2 to TRBJ2-5, with a weak D call TRBD2 (6 bases). The germline CDR1 and CDR2 sequences are SGHTA and FQGNSA. V was trimmed by 5 bases and J by 5 bases, leaving 15 bases between them. The CDR3 contains 14 residues. For the CDR3, the DNA is TGTGCCAGCAGCCGGGGAGGCAGCGGGGAGACCCAGTACTTC. The encoded protein is CASSRGGSGETQYF.

This clonotype was detected many times. The CDR3 is CSVAGGTSYQETQYF. The CDR3 coding sequence is TGCAGCGTTGCTGGGGGGACTAGCTATCAAGAGACCCAGTACTTC. The chain uses TRBV29-1 and TRBJ2-5; 9 bases align to TRBD2. The germline V gene has CDR1 SQVTM and CDR2 ANQGSEA. V trimming: 4 bases; J trimming: 2 bases; junction bases outside the gene matches: 8. The CDR3 length is 15 residues.

The chain employs TRBV10-3 and TRBJ1-2; a weak D match, TRBD1 (6 bases). The CDR3 extends over 15 amino acids. Trimming took off 10 bases at V and 4 bases at J, with 22 bases between the two ends. CDR1 is ENHRY and CDR2 is SYGVKD in the germline V gene. CDR3 in amino acids: CASINRQAFRYGYTF. The DNA of the CDR3 is TGTGCCAGCATTAACAGACAGGCCTTTCGCTATGGCTACACCTTC.

In this sample, this clonotype turned up a few times. This chain uses TRBV20-1 with TRBJ1-2, with a tentative D call TRBD1 (6 bases). Trimming took off 0 bases at V and 0 bases at J, with 17 bases between the two ends. The CDR3 loop spans 17 amino acids. Germline loops: CDR1 DFQATT, CDR2 SNEGSKA (reference sequence). CDR3 bases: TGCAGTGCTAGAGATAAGTTTGCGGGACAAGCTAACTATGGCTACACCTTC. Its protein is CSARDKFAGQANYGYTF.

This clonotype was picked up many times. The chain has TRBV14 and TRBJ2-2; D is unresolved. The CDR3 has 14 residues. Germline V gives CDR1 SGHDN, CDR2 FVKESK. With 2 bases removed from V and 6 bases from J, the gap between germline ends came to 10 bases. CDR3 sequence: CASSQRPDAGELFF. The CDR3 coding sequence is TGTGCCAGCAGCCAAAGACCGGACGCCGGGGAGCTGTTTTTT.

The chain carries TRBV7-9 and TRBJ2-7, with 9 bases aligning to TRBD1. The V segment lost 6 bases and the J segment 6 bases; nucleotides outside the gene matches: 9. Germline lookup yields CDR1 SEHNR and CDR2 FQNEAQ (reference sequence). This CDR3 contains 14 residues. The CDR3 here is CASSPRDRVFEQYF. CDR3 nucleotides: TGTGCCAGCAGTCCCCGGGACAGGGTTTTCGAGCAGTACTTC.

V and J are TRBV29-1 and TRBJ1-6; TRBD1 aligns across 8 bases. There are 16 residues in the CDR3. The J segment lost 0 bases and the V segment lost 6 bases, leaving 7 bases of the junction unmatched. CDR1 and CDR2 (germline): SQVTM, ANQGSEA. The CDR3 here is CSVGTGLSSYNSPLHF. As DNA, the CDR3 is TGCAGCGTAGGGACAGGCCTAAGCTCCTATAATTCACCCCTCCACTTT. The whole variable domain, filled in from reference TRBV29-1 and TRBJ1-6, reads SAVISQKPSRDICQRGTSLTIQCQVDSQVTMMFWYRQQPGQSLTLIATANQGSEATYESGFVIDKFPISRPNLTFSTLTVSNMSPEDSSIYLCSVGTGLSSYNSPLHFGNGTRLTVT.

This chain joins TRBV4-3 and TRBJ1-4; 8 nucleotides agree with TRBD1. J gave up 10 bases and V 0 bases, and 7 bases lay outside the gene matches. CDR3 size: 15 residues. The germline V gene encodes CDR1 LGHNA and CDR2 YSLEER. CDR3 nucleotides: TGCGCCAGCAGCCAAGAGGCCAGGGGGCAAGGAAAACTGTTTTTT. Translating it yields CASSQEARGQGKLFF.

The table lists this clonotype with many counts. The genes are TRBV11-2 and TRBJ1-4; 7 bases match TRBD1. The CDR3 loop spans 16 amino acids. V shed 5 bases, J shed 7 bases, and the junction held 13 bases outside the gene matches. The V gene's germline CDR1 is SGHAT and CDR2 FQNNGV. The CDR3 loop reads CASSLQGDRPSEKLFF. In DNA, the CDR3 is TGTGCCAGCAGCCTCCAGGGGGATCGACCTAGTGAAAAACTGTTTTTT.

The sample holds a few counts of this clonotype. The chain joins TRBV20-1 to TRBJ2-7; D uncertain. V gave up 3 bases and J gave up 2 bases, with 14 bases separating them. CDR3 size: 14 residues. Germline CDR1 and CDR2: DFQATT and SNEGSKA (reference sequence). CDR3 bases: TGCAGTGCTAGGAATCCGGGTTCGGCCTACGAGCAGTACTTC. This encodes CSARNPGSAYEQYF.

To note about this clonotype: One base away lies a much larger clone, so this may be a sequencing read error. V usage is TRBV5-1 and J usage is TRBJ2-7; D is undetermined. Trimming pared 0 bases from V and 13 bases from J, leaving 20 bases between. CDR3 length: 14 residues. CDR1 and CDR2 from the germline V gene are SGHRS and YFSETQ. The DNA of the CDR3 is TGCGCCAGCAGCTTGGAGCAGATAGGGTCGTCGCACTACTTC. Encoded protein: CASSLEQIGSSHYF. The entire variable domain, with the rest obtained from reference TRBV5-1 and TRBJ2-7, is as follows: KAGVTQTPRYLIKTRGQQVTLSCSPISGHRSVSWYQQTPGQGLQFLFEYFSETQRNKGNFPGRFSGRQFSNSRSEMNVSTLELGDSALYLCASSLEQIGSSHYFGPGTRLTVT.

The rearrangement links TRBV20-1 to TRBJ2-7; maybe TRBD1 (5 bases). The CDR3 runs to 14 residues. V shed 1 base and J shed 3 bases, with 13 bases lying between them. The germline CDR1 and CDR2 sequences are DFQATT and SNEGSKA (reference sequence). CDR3 DNA: TGCAGTGCTAGAGTAGGGGTCTATGGCTACGAGCAGTACTTC. Translating gives CSARVGVYGYEQYF.

This clonotype was seen more than once but under ten times. V usage is TRBV7-8 and J usage is TRBJ1-3; TRBD1 matches 9 bases. After removal of 0 bases from V and 0 bases from J, the junction contained 0 bases not matched to a gene. Germline loops: CDR1 SGHVS, CDR2 FQNEAQ. This CDR3 region has 16 residues. CDR3 DNA: TGTGCCAGCAGCTTAGCGACAGGGGGCTCTGGAAACACCATATATTTT. Amino acid sequence: CASSLATGGSGNTIYF.

This clonotype was found a few times. The chain links TRBV4-2 to TRBJ2-7; D remains unclear. This CDR3 is 15 amino acids long. CDR1 and CDR2 (germline): LGHNA, YNFKEQ. With 0 bases removed from V and 3 bases from J, the gap between germline ends came to 12 bases. The CDR3 sequence is CASSQEQLKNYEQYF. In nucleotides, the CDR3 is TGTGCCAGCAGCCAAGAGCAACTGAAAAACTACGAGCAGTACTTC.

This chain connects TRBV20-1 to TRBJ2-7; possibly TRBD2 for D (6 bases). The germline V and J ends were trimmed by 0 bases and 4 bases, with 13 bases remaining between them. Germline V CDR1 and CDR2: DFQATT, SNEGSKA (reference sequence). CDR3 length: 14 residues. The CDR3 DNA is TGCAGTGCTAGAGAGGGGGGACTGGGGTACGAGCAGTACTTC. Protein sequence: CSAREGGLGYEQYF.

This clonotype has ten or more counts. The chain couples TRBV7-8 to TRBJ1-6; the match to TRBD1 covers 7 bases. Trimming took 0 bases from V and 6 from J; bases not matched to a gene: 5. Per germline, CDR1 SGHVS and CDR2 FQNEAQ. The CDR3 contains 16 residues. CDR3 in amino acids: CASSLATGPLNSPLHF. The CDR3 coding sequence is TGTGCCAGCAGCTTAGCGACAGGGCCCCTTAATTCACCCCTCCACTTT.